This TCR beta chain stems from a study of blood T cell repertoires in COVID-19. The data were produced by immunoSEQ multiplex PCR, yet TCRdb's version contains in-frame clones alone and is incomplete. The sample includes approximately 25,000 clones, over 75% of them seen just once. This sequence was found in a woman between 65 and 79 years old with COVID-19, enrolled during active disease. The sequencing sample was made of peripheral blood.

The CDR3 nucleotides are TGTGCCAGCAGCTACTTCGACAGGGGCACTGAAGCTTTCTTT. Its translation is CASSYFDRGTEAFF. V and J are TRBV5-4 and TRBJ1-1, with 8 positions matching TRBD1. J was trimmed by 4 bases and V by 3 bases; bases with no gene match: 5. Per germline, CDR1 SGHNT and CDR2 YYREEE (reference sequence). The CDR3 has 14 amino acids.